Listed below are T cell receptor beta chains from one sample, sequenced in a study of CD8 T cells in ankylosing spondylitis. From the 5' RACE reads, TCRdb called clonotypes with MiXCR, one entry per CDR3 protein. This sample has about 500,000 distinct CDR3 sequences; approximately 11% occur once, and the top ten carry approximately 7%. The sample taken for sequencing was blood, either unsorted or a sorted T cell fraction (not recorded which). The receptors were gathered from a male donor with ankylosing spondylitis. Both conserved end residues are part of each CDR3. Each record gives: D gene, clone size, V gene, J gene, CDR3 length, CDR3 DNA, CDR3 protein. A D gene is named only where the DNA matches it firmly. Expanded clones get a size class; other rows say once, few or many, or leave the size out.

d_gene: TRBD2; abundance: few; v_gene: TRBV14; j_gene: TRBJ2-1; len: 16; CDR3nt: TGTGCCAGCAGCCGCCTAGCGGGAGGCCTGTACAATGAGCAGTTCTTC; CDR3aa: CASSRLAGGLYNEQFF
d_gene: TRBD1; abundance: NA; v_gene: TRBV4-1; j_gene: TRBJ2-7; len: 18; CDR3nt: TGCGCCAGCAGCCAAGATTCGGCCGGGACAGGGGCCACCTACGAGCAGTACTTC; CDR3aa: CASSQDSAGTGATYEQYF
d_gene: TRBD1; abundance: NA; v_gene: TRBV12-3/TRBV12-4; j_gene: TRBJ1-3; len: 16; CDR3nt: TGTGCCAGCAGTCCCGGGACAGGGTACTCTGGAAACACCATATATTTT; CDR3aa: CASSPGTGYSGNTIYF
d_gene: NA; abundance: NA; v_gene: TRBV12-3/TRBV12-4; j_gene: TRBJ1-1; len: 13; CDR3nt: TGTGCCAGCAGCCGGACAGCGACCACTGAAGCTTTCTTT; CDR3aa: CASSRTATTEAFF
d_gene: NA; abundance: NA; v_gene: TRBV20-1; j_gene: TRBJ2-1; len: 12; CDR3nt: TGCAGTGCTATTAAAGAGGGAAGAACAGAGTTCTTC; CDR3aa: CSAIKEGRTEFF
d_gene: NA; abundance: few; v_gene: TRBV7-8; j_gene: TRBJ1-5; len: 15; CDR3nt: TGTGCCAGCAGCTTACAGGGGATCTCTAATCAGCCCCAGCATTTT; CDR3aa: CASSLQGISNQPQHF
d_gene: TRBD1; abundance: many; v_gene: TRBV12-3/TRBV12-4; j_gene: TRBJ1-1; len: 14; CDR3nt: TGTGCCAGCAGATATCAGGGGGCGCACACTGAAGCTTTCTTT; CDR3aa: CASRYQGAHTEAFF
d_gene: TRBD2; abundance: NA; v_gene: TRBV5-1; j_gene: TRBJ2-1; len: 16; CDR3nt: TGCGCCAGCAGCTTGGGGGCCGGGACTAGTATAAATGAGCAGTTCTTC; CDR3aa: CASSLGAGTSINEQFF
d_gene: NA; abundance: NA; v_gene: TRBV7-2; j_gene: TRBJ2-1; len: 14; CDR3nt: TGTGCCAGCAGCTTTCAGCGAGGCTACAATGAGCAGTTCTTC; CDR3aa: CASSFQRGYNEQFF
d_gene: TRBD2; abundance: NA; v_gene: TRBV28; j_gene: TRBJ2-1; len: 12; CDR3nt: TGTGCCAGCACTACTCGGGGGGATGAGCAGTTCTTC; CDR3aa: CASTTRGDEQFF
d_gene: NA; abundance: NA; v_gene: TRBV4-2; j_gene: TRBJ1-1; len: 16; CDR3nt: TGTGCCAGCAGCCCCCTGGGACGGGAGACGAACACTGAAGCTTTCTTT; CDR3aa: CASSPLGRETNTEAFF
d_gene: TRBD1; abundance: many; v_gene: TRBV7-8; j_gene: TRBJ2-7; len: 16; CDR3nt: TGTGCCAGCAGCTTAGTCCCTGGACAGGGGTCCCACGAGCAGTACTTC; CDR3aa: CASSLVPGQGSHEQYF
d_gene: NA; abundance: NA; v_gene: TRBV25-1; j_gene: TRBJ2-1; len: 11; CDR3nt: TGTGCCACCACGGAAAACAATGAGCAGTTCTTC; CDR3aa: CATTENNEQFF
d_gene: TRBD1; abundance: many; v_gene: TRBV5-1; j_gene: TRBJ1-1; len: 14; CDR3nt: TGCGCCAGCAGCGAGCGGACAGGGACCACTGAAGCTTTCTTT; CDR3aa: CASSERTGTTEAFF
d_gene: TRBD1; abundance: NA; v_gene: TRBV25-1; j_gene: TRBJ2-2; len: 14; CDR3nt: TGTGCCAGCAGTGGGACAGGGAAGGCCGGGGAGCTGTTTTTT; CDR3aa: CASSGTGKAGELFF
d_gene: NA; abundance: many; v_gene: TRBV29-1; j_gene: TRBJ2-3; len: 12; CDR3nt: TGCAGCGTTGCCCGCCAGAGTTATACGCAGTATTTT; CDR3aa: CSVARQSYTQYF
d_gene: NA; abundance: many; v_gene: TRBV15; j_gene: TRBJ2-7; len: 14; CDR3nt: TGTGCCACCAGCAGAGACCCAGCGGCAAGCGAGCAGTACTTC; CDR3aa: CATSRDPAASEQYF
d_gene: NA; abundance: few; v_gene: TRBV20-1; j_gene: TRBJ1-5; len: 13; CDR3nt: TGCAGTGCCCTAATGGGAATGGATCAGCCCCAGCATTTT; CDR3aa: CSALMGMDQPQHF
d_gene: NA; abundance: NA; v_gene: TRBV20-1; j_gene: TRBJ2-2; len: 17; CDR3nt: TGCAGTGCTAGAGATCGGGTGCGGGGATCGAACACCGGGGAGCTGTTTTTT; CDR3aa: CSARDRVRGSNTGELFF